This T cell receptor (beta chain) is from a study of blood T cells in healthy people across ages. Findings of the study overall: Strong correlation linked observed beta diversity and percent naive T cells.

Alongside a J-beta primer mix, a sample-barcoded 5' primer served in a second PCR lasting about 7 to 11 cycles. TCRdb passed the 5' RACE reads through MiXCR, listing each CDR3 protein once. Here the sample spans about 650,000 distinct CDR3 sequences, over 40% being singletons. This clonotype came up many times. Its antigen is not identified. Sequencing input: blood. This clonotype was sampled from a woman older than 75 in good health.

CDR3 sequence reads: CSLGEGTGEQFF. The CDR3 DNA reads TGCAGCTTAGGAGAGGGTACGGGTGAGCAGTTCTTC. This chain connects TRBV29-1 to TRBJ2-1; a possible D gene is TRBD2 (5 bases). CDR3 length equals 12 residues. Trimming took off 8 bases at V and 9 bases at J, with 17 bases between the two ends. From germline, CDR1 is SQVTM and CDR2 ANQGSEA.